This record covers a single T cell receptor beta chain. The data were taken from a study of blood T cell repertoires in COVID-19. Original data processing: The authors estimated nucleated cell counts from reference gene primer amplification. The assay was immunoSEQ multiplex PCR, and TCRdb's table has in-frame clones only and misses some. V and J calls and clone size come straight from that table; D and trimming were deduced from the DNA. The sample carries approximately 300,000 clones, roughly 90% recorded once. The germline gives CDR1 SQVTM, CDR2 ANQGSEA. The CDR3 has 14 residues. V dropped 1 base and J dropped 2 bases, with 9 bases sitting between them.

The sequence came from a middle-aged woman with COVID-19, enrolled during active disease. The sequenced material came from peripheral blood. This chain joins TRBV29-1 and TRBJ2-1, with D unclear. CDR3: CSVEGSQAYNEQFF. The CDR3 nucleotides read TGCAGCGTTGAAGGTAGTCAGGCCTACAATGAGCAGTTCTTC.